The source of this TCR beta chain is a study of blood T cell repertoires in COVID-19. Profiled with immunoSEQ multiplex PCR; TCRdb holds only in-frame clones, not every one. This sample has fewer than 300,000 clones, with approximately 86% found just once. The TCR comes from a man younger than 35 with active or convalescent COVID-19. The specimen was peripheral blood.

This CDR3 is CASSQRRRDPYGYTF. Written as DNA, the CDR3 is TGTGCCAGCAGCCAAAGGCGGAGGGATCCCTATGGCTACACCTTC. The gene calls are TRBV3-1 (or the pseudogene TRBV3-2) and TRBJ1-2, with D unresolved. Per the germline V gene, CDR1 is LGHDT and CDR2 is YNNKEL (reference sequence). V was pared by 2 bases and J by 4 bases, with 14 bases between. This CDR3 contains 15 residues.